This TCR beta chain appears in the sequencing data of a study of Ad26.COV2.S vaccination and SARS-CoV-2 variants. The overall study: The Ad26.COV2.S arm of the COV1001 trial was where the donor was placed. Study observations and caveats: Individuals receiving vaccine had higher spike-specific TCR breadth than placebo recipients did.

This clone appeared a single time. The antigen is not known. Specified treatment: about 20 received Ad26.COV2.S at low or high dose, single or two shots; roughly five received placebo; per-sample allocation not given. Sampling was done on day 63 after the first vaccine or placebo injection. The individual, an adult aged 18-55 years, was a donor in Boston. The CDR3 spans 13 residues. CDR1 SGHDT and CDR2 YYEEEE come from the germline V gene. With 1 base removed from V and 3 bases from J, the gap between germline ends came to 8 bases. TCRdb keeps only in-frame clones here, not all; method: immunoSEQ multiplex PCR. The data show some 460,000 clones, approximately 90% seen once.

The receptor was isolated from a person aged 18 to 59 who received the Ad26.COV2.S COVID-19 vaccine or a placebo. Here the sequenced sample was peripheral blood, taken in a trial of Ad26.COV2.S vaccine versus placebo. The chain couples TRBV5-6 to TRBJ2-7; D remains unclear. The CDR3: CASSLSHFYEQYF. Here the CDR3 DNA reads TGTGCCAGCAGCTTGAGTCACTTCTACGAGCAGTACTTC.